The present T cell receptor beta chain was sequenced within a study of T cells in Graves' hyperthyroidism and ophthalmopathy. Findings and caveats of the study: Expanded thyroid clonotypes (above 0.001) were mostly also found in blood. Before onset, by a median of about six months, the model predicted ophthalmopathy.

This clonotype has more than one count but fewer than ten. What it binds is not known. This CDR3 spans 15 amino acids. The V end lost 5 bases, the J end lost 5 bases, and 18 bases lay between the germline ends. Germline CDR1 KGHSH, CDR2 LQKENI. RNA transcripts gave rise to amplified TCR beta CDR3 regions. Researchers ran a first-round RT-PCR on the TCR CDR3 using the HTBI primer set. Via MiXCR, TCRdb re-called the multiplex PCR reads, giving one row per CDR3 protein. In the table there are under 600,000 distinct CDR3 sequences, more than 15% of which are singletons. V usage is TRBV18 and J usage is TRBJ2-5, with TRBD2 as a possible D gene (5 bases). Material for sequencing was blood. The TCR was taken from a woman aged 40 to 50 with Graves' ophthalmopathy. The CDR3 DNA reads as TGTGCCAGCTCATCCTCCGGGATCCCCTGGGAGACCCAGTACTTC. The encoded protein is CASSSSGIPWETQYF. Full variable domain (remainder filled in from reference TRBV18 and TRBJ2-5): NAGVMQNPRHLVRRRGQEARLRCSPMKGHSHVYWYRQLPEEGLKFMVYLQKENIIDESGMPKERFSAEFPKEGPSILRIQQVVRGDSAAYFCASSSSGIPWETQYFGPGTRLLVL.